This T cell receptor beta chain originates from a study of CD8 T cells in Susac syndrome. General observations from the study: The TCR sequencing and HLA analysis in the study involved a relatively small number of individuals, as the study acknowledged.

Germline CDR1 reads SGHRS; CDR2 reads YFSETQ. Trimming took off 0 bases at V and 2 bases at J, with 5 bases between the two ends. CDR3 length: 14 amino acids. cDNA came from about 0.51 to 1 ug RNA primed by random hexamers. TCRdb reprocessed the immunoSEQ multiplex PCR reads with MiXCR, giving one entry per CDR3 protein. The table has fewer than 80,000 distinct CDR3 sequences, about 94% seen once; the top ten hold 0.56%. Remarks on this clonotype: Its antigen is still unknown.

Bulk CD8+ and CD4+ cells came from magnetic negative isolation; CD8+ TEMRA by FACS. The specimen sequenced was CD8+ T cells from PBMCs. The TCR originated in a human donor with multiple sclerosis. The chain has TRBV5-1 and TRBJ2-2; no clear D gene. The CDR3 bases are TGCGCCAGCAGCTTGGCGCCTAACACCGGGGAGCTGTTTTTT. Translated, it gives CASSLAPNTGELFF.